This T cell receptor (beta chain) is from a study of STAT3 mutations in large granular lymphocyte leukemia. Clones were sequenced by immunoSEQ multiplex PCR, and TCRdb holds only the in-frame ones, with some missing. The sample includes 17,000 or so clones, about 90% of them seen just once. Study-wide results and limits: TCR clonotype switching after therapy occurred in about 30% of the 18 patients. In several patients, dominant TCR clone burden exceeded STAT3 mutant burden, suggesting STAT3 mutation arose secondarily. Clonal expansion was inferred from other time points because no sample existed at each clone's first appearance. At least one immunodominant TCR beta clonotype appeared in every T-cell large granular lymphocyte leukemia patient. A small but highly pathogenic clone may have been missed.

Turning to this clone: Antigen specificity is unknown.

This TCR was sampled from a man aged 55 to 70 with T-cell large granular lymphocyte leukemia. Some clones in this sample may be carry-over from other donors' samples. Source material: peripheral blood mononuclear cells.

CDR3 loop: CASSSGVEQFF. CDR3 bases: TGTGCCAGCAGTTCGGGAGTTGAGCAGTTCTTC. This rearrangement joins TRBV7-3 to TRBJ2-1; tentative D call: TRBD2 (6 bases). V lost 6 bases and J 9 bases, leaving 9 bases between the germline ends. There are 11 residues in the CDR3. Germline CDR1 is SGHTA and CDR2 is FQGTGA.